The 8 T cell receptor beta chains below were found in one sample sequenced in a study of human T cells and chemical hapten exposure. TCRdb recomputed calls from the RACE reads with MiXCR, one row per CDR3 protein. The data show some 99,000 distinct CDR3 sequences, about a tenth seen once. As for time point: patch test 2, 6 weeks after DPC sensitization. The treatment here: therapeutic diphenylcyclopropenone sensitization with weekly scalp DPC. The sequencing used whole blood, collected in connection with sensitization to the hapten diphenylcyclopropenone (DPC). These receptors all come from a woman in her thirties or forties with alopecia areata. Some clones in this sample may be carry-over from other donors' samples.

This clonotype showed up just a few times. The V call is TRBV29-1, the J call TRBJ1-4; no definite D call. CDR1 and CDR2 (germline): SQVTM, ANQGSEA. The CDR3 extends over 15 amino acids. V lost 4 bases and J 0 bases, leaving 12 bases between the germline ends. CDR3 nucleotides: TGCAGCGTTGCGTTTACAGAAACAACTAATGAAAAACTGTTTTTT. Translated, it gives CSVAFTETTNEKLFF.

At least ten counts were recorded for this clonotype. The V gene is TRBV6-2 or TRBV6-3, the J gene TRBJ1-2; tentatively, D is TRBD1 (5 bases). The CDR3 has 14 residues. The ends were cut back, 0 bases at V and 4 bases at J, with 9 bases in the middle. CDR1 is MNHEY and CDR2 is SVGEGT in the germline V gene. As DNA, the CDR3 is TGTGCCAGCAGTTACTCCGGGGCCAGCTATGGCTACACCTTC. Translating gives CASSYSGASYGYTF.

As DNA, the CDR3 is TGTGCCAGCAGCTCTCCGGAGCGGGGTGTTGTCCAAGTAGAGACCCAGTACTTC. Protein: CASSSPERGVVQVETQYF. The V and J genes are TRBV7-9 and TRBJ2-5, with 7 bases aligning to TRBD2. V trimming: 4 bases; J trimming: 4 bases; junction bases outside the gene matches: 18. Germline V CDR1 and CDR2: SEHNR, FQNEAQ (reference sequence). The CDR3 extends over 18 amino acids.

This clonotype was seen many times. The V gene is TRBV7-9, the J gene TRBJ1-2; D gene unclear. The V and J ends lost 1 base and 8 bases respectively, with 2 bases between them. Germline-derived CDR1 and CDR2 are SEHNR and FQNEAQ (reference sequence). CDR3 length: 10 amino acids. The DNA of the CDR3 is TGTGCCAGCAGCTTAGAAGGCTACACCTTC. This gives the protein CASSLEGYTF.

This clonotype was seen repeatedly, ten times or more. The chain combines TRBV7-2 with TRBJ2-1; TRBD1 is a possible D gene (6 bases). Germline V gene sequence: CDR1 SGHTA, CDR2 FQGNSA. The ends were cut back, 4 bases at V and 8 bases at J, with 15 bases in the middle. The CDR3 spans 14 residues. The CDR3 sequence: CASSSVDRPHEQFF. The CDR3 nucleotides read TGTGCCAGCAGCTCCGTCGACAGGCCCCATGAGCAGTTCTTC.

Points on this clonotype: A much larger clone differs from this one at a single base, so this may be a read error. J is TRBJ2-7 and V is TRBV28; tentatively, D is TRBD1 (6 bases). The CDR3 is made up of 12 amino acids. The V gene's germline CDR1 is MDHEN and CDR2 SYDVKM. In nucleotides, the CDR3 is TGTGCCAGCCTAGACAGGTCCTACAAGCAGTACTTC. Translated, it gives CASLDRSYKQYF.

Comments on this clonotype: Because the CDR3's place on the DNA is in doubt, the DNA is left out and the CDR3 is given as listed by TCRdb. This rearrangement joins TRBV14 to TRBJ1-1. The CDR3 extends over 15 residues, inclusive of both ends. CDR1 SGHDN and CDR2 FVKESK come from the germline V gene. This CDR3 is CASSGASSFLWTAFF.

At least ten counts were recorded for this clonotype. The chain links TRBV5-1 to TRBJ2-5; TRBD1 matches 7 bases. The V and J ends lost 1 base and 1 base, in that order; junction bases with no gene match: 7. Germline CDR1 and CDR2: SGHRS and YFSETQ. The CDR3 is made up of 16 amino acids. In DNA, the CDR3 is TGCGCCAGCAGCTTGTCCGGACAGGCACCCCAAGAGACCCAGTACTTC. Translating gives CASSLSGQAPQETQYF.